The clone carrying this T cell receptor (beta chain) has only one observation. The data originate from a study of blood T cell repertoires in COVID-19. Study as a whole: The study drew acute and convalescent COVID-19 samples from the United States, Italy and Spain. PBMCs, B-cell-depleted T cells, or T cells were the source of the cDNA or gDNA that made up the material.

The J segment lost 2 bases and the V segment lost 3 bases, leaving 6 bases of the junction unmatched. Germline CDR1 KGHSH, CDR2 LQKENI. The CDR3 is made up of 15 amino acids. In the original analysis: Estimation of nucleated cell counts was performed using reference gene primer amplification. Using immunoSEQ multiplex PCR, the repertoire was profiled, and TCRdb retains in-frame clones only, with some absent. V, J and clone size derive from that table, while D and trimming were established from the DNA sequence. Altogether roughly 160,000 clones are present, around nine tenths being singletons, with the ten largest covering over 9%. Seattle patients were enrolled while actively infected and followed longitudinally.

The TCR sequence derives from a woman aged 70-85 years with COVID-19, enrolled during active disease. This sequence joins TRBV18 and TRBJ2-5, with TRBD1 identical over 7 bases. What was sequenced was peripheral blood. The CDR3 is CASSPFGTAQETQYF. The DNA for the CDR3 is TGTGCCAGCTCACCGTTCGGGACAGCTCAAGAGACCCAGTACTTC.